The following is a T cell receptor beta chain sequence with its context. Its antigen is not identified. The data were obtained in a study of CD8 T cells in ankylosing spondylitis. Study-wide points: In ankylosing spondylitis blood, a motif of about eight highly homologous TCR beta variants appeared characteristic. As reported, disease-linked clones showed significant enrichment in matched ankylosing spondylitis synovial fluid. Prior work had noted some motif variants in reactive arthritis blood and synovial fluid.

One entry per CDR3 protein, called by TCRdb with MiXCR from the 5' RACE reads. The repertoire holds a few hundred thousand distinct CDR3 sequences, with about 20% as singletons. The V end was cut by 7 bases, the J end by 1 base, with 16 bases between. In germline, CDR1 is SQVTM, CDR2 ANQGSEA. This CDR3 contains 14 residues. The TCR originated in a male donor with ankylosing spondylitis. The sample consisted of blood, either unsorted or a sorted T cell fraction (not recorded which). The chain combines TRBV29-1 with TRBJ1-1, with D maybe TRBD1 (6 bases). As DNA, the CDR3 is TGCAGCGGGCTACCCGGACAGTCGAACACTGAAGCTTTCTTT. This gives the protein CSGLPGQSNTEAFF.